This is a list of T cell receptor beta chains from one sample in a study of primary melanoma T cells and metastatic recurrence. Data came from immunoSEQ multiplex PCR; TCRdb stores just in-frame clones and leaves some out. The table lists 140 or so clones, 70% to 85% of them singletons, with around 15% in the top ten. Sequencing was carried out using melanoma tumor tissue. The receptors here all came from a human donor with melanoma. Each CDR3 is given with its conserved first and last residue. Fields, in order: clone size, V gene, D gene, J gene, CDR3 length, CDR3 DNA, CDR3 protein. D genes are given only for firm matches. Clone size is stated in some rows and not others, as once, few, many or a class when expanded.

size: -; V: TRBV4-1; D: -; J: TRBJ1-5; length: 14; DNA: TGCGCCAGCAGCCAAGGAGCCATCAATCAGCCCCAGCATTTT; CDR3: CASSQGAINQPQHF
size: -; V: TRBV10-2; D: TRBD2; J: TRBJ2-1; length: 17; DNA: TGCGCCAGCAGTGTTGAGCGGGGCAGTCGAACAAACAATGAGCAGTTCTTC; CDR3: CASSVERGSRTNNEQFF
size: -; V: TRBV2; D: TRBD1; J: TRBJ2-4; length: 15; DNA: TGTGCCAGCAGGCCCGGACAGGTAGCCAAAAACATTCAGTACTTC; CDR3: CASRPGQVAKNIQYF
size: once; V: TRBV10-3; D: -; J: TRBJ2-7; length: 12; DNA: TGTGCCATCAGTGAGACAGACTACGAGCAGTACTTC; CDR3: CAISETDYEQYF